A single sample is the source of the 13 T cell receptor beta chains below, sequenced in a study of regulatory dendritic cells for organ transplantation. These TCRs are of unknown antigen specificity. Allogeneic regulatory or mature dendritic cells were co-cultured for roughly five days with CFSE-labeled sorted T cells at 1:10. Method: immunoSEQ multiplex PCR; TCRdb's copy keeps in-frame clones and lacks some. The sample includes around 11,000 clones, 65% to 85% seen only once; the top ten take more than 2.5%. Specimen: memory CD4+ T cells from blood cultured with dendritic cells. Noted subset: CD45RO+ memory T cells. These TCRs come from a human donor in good health.

The V and J genes are TRBV2 and TRBJ2-3, with 9 bases lining up with TRBD2. V lost 5 bases and J lost 5; bases outside the gene matches: 8. The CDR3 totals 15 residues. Germline V gene data show CDR1 as SNHLY and CDR2 as FYNNEI. The CDR3 sequence: CASSQRAGGGDTQYF. In nucleotides, the CDR3 is TGTGCCAGCAGTCAAAGAGCGGGGGGAGGAGATACGCAGTATTTT.

The V gene is TRBV2, the J gene TRBJ1-2; perhaps TRBD1 as D (6 bases). CDR3 length equals 14 residues. Germline lookup yields CDR1 SNHLY and CDR2 FYNNEI. Trimming left V 8 bases short and J 4 bases short, with 17 bases between. The CDR3: CASGGGELLYGYTF. CDR3 bases: TGTGCCAGCGGCGGGGGCGAACTCCTCTATGGCTACACCTTC.

This rearrangement joins TRBV28 to TRBJ2-6; no definite D call. CDR1 is MDHEN and CDR2 is SYDVKM in the germline V gene. V was shortened by 4 bases and J by 0 bases, with 10 bases between the two germline ends. The CDR3 consists of 16 residues. Here the CDR3 reads CASSSPGRSGANVLTF. The CDR3 DNA reads TGTGCCAGCAGTTCACCAGGCCGCTCTGGGGCCAACGTCCTGACTTTC.

The J gene is TRBJ1-3, the V gene TRBV7-2, with a tentative D call TRBD1 (5 bases). CDR1 and CDR2 (germline): SGHTA, FQGNSA. CDR3 length equals 17 residues. V gave up 2 bases and J gave up 2 bases, with 16 bases separating them. CDR3 residues: CASSLSQGKVPGNTIYF. As DNA, the CDR3 is TGTGCCAGCAGCTTAAGTCAGGGAAAAGTCCCTGGAAACACCATATATTTT.

The chain carries TRBV2 and TRBJ1-5; unclear D gene. CDR1 is SNHLY and CDR2 is FYNNEI in the germline V gene. This CDR3 spans 14 amino acids. With 1 base removed from V and 4 bases from J, the gap between germline ends came to 8 bases. CDR3 nucleotide sequence: TGTGCCAGCAGTGAAGTAAGGCGGAATCAGCCCCAGCATTTT. Its translation is CASSEVRRNQPQHF.

Regarding this clone: Other nucleotide sequences in the sample specify the same CDR3. The chain uses TRBV30 and TRBJ2-3; 13 bases agree with TRBD2. V was clipped by 6 bases and J by 4 bases; unmatched bases: 25. The CDR3 has 21 amino acids. CDR1 and CDR2 from the germline V gene are GTSNPN and SVGIG (reference sequence). The CDR3 DNA reads as TGTGCCTGCCAATACCACGAAGTACGGACTAGCGGGAGAGTACGGGCAGATACGCAGTATTTT. Translating gives CACQYHEVRTSGRVRADTQYF.

The chain couples TRBV4-3 to TRBJ2-7; D gene uncertain. Germline values: CDR1 LGHNA, CDR2 YSLEER. The ends were cut back, 4 bases at V and 10 bases at J, with 20 bases in the middle. The CDR3 extends over 14 amino acids. Written as DNA, the CDR3 is TGCGCCAGCAGCCGTGACGGGCGCGCCAGTGAACAGTACTTC. The encoded protein is CASSRDGRASEQYF.

V gene TRBV7-8 combines with J gene TRBJ2-1; D remains unclear. CDR3 size: 11 residues. Germline loops: CDR1 SGHVS, CDR2 FQNEAQ. V lost 5 bases to trimming and J lost 7 bases, with 6 bases between them. This chain's CDR3 is CASSPWNEQFF. Written as DNA, the CDR3 is TGTGCCAGCAGCCCCTGGAATGAGCAGTTCTTC.

The V and J genes are TRBV7-3 and TRBJ2-1, with 11 bases identical to TRBD2. Trimming removed 5 bases from V and 3 bases from J; junction bases left unmatched: 6. The CDR3 has 16 amino acids. Per the germline V gene, CDR1 is SGHTA and CDR2 is FQGTGA. CDR3 residues: CASSPIAGGDYNEQFF. The CDR3 DNA sequence: TGTGCCAGCAGCCCAATAGCGGGAGGGGACTACAATGAGCAGTTCTTC.

This clone has just one count. This chain uses TRBV7-8 with TRBJ1-1; D perhaps matches TRBD1 (5 bases). Trimming pared 0 bases from V and 7 bases from J, leaving 12 bases between. Germline assignment: CDR1 SGHVS and CDR2 FQNEAQ. This CDR3 region has 14 residues. In nucleotides, the CDR3 is TGTGCCAGCAGCTTAGCCAGGGTCTTCGATGAAGCTTTCTTT. Translated, it gives CASSLARVFDEAFF.

V is TRBV12-5 and J is TRBJ2-3, with D hard to call. Germline CDR1 is LGHNT and CDR2 is FRNRAP. The germline V and J ends were trimmed by 5 bases and 6 bases, with 21 bases remaining between them. The CDR3 runs 16 residues. The CDR3 region has the DNA TGTGCTAGTGGTCAAATATCCGACCTAAAGCTGGATACGCAGTATTTT. Its protein is CASGQISDLKLDTQYF. Drawing the rest from reference TRBV12-5 and TRBJ2-3, the complete variable domain is DARVTQTPRHKVTEMGQEVTMRCQPILGHNTVFWYRQTMMQGLELLAYFRNRAPLDDSGMPKDRFSAEMPDATLATLKIQPSEPRDSAVYFCASGQISDLKLDTQYFGPGTRLTVL.

This sequence joins TRBV29-1 and TRBJ2-5; 9 nucleotides align to TRBD1. CDR1 SQVTM and CDR2 ANQGSEA come from the germline V gene. The trim removed 7 bases at V and 1 base at J, leaving 4 bases unmatched. This CDR3 is built from 13 residues. CDR3 amino acids: CSGHRGPQETQYF. CDR3 coding DNA: TGCAGCGGCCACAGGGGGCCCCAAGAGACCCAGTACTTC.

There are a few counts of this clone. V and J are TRBV9 and TRBJ2-7; the D is unclear. The CDR3 loop spans 14 amino acids. CDR1 is SGDLS, CDR2 YYNGEE, per germline. V dropped 0 bases and J dropped 2 bases, with 9 bases sitting between them. The CDR3: CASSVAPLAYEQYF. The CDR3 bases are TGTGCCAGCAGCGTAGCTCCACTCGCCTACGAGCAGTACTTC.